One sample yielded the 2 T cell receptor beta chains listed below, sequenced in a study of OX40 agonist ivuxolimab in advanced cancers. Profiling relied on immunoSEQ multiplex PCR, and the TCRdb table lists in-frame clones only, not all of them. In the table there are over 35,000 clones, roughly 69% of which are singletons. Sample: CD4+ or CD8+ T cells sorted from blood, taken in a trial of the OX40 agonist ivuxolimab. These receptors were taken from an adult with an advanced solid tumor such as melanoma, head and neck, liver or kidney cancer.

The table lists this clone with a few counts. The chain joins TRBV29-1 to TRBJ1-2; D is uncertain. The CDR3 has 11 residues. The germline V gene has CDR1 SQVTM and CDR2 ANQGSEA. The ends were cut back, 5 bases at V and 4 bases at J, with 8 bases in the middle. CDR3 amino acids: CSVTEPYGYTF. The DNA of the CDR3 is TGCAGCGTTACAGAACCCTATGGCTACACCTTC.

In the case of this clone: It is unclear where the CDR3 begins or ends on the DNA, so no DNA is shown, and the CDR3 is as TCRdb lists it. The chain combines TRBV21-1 with TRBJ1-3. TRBV21-1 is a pseudogene. From its first to its last residue, the CDR3 has 15 amino acids. The chain's CDR3 is CASWGEGSSGNTIYF.